This entry features one T cell receptor (beta chain) sequence. This sample was included in a study of cytomegalovirus exposure and HLA in healthy donors. The V gene's germline CDR1 is GTSNPN and CDR2 SVGIG (reference sequence). The CDR3 totals 12 residues. The trim removed 7 bases at V and 9 bases at J, leaving 11 bases unmatched. Primers included in the PCR were 60 Vbeta and 13 Jbeta primers. In the original analysis: Approximately 79 million unique TCR beta chains, some 10 million of them shared, were counted by a later analysis. Libraries were prepared by immunoSEQ multiplex PCR; TCRdb keeps only in-frame clonotypes and omits some of them. V and J calls and clone size come straight from that table; D and trimming were deduced from the DNA. Of under 200,000 clones listed, about three quarters were seen once; the top ten hold around 0.71%.

This chain connects TRBV30 to TRBJ2-7; 8 positions match TRBD2. Sequences were obtained from PBMCs. The clonotype originates from a female donor in good health and CMV-seronegative. CDR3 in amino acids: CASSLTGGRQYF. In DNA, the CDR3 is TGTGCCTCAAGCTTGACGGGGGGGCGGCAGTACTTC.